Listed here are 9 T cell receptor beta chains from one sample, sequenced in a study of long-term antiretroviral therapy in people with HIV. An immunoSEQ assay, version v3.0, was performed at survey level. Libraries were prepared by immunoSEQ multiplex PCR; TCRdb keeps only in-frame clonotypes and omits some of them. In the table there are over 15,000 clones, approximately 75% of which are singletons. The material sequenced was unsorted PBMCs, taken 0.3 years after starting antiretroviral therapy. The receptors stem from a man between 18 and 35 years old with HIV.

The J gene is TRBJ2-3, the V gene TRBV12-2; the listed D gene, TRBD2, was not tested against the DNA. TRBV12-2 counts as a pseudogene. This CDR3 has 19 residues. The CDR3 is CASRLGLAGDRWGTDTQYF. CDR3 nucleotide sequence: TGTGCAAGTCGCTTAGGACTAGCGGGGGACCGCTGGGGCACAGATACGCAGTATTTT.

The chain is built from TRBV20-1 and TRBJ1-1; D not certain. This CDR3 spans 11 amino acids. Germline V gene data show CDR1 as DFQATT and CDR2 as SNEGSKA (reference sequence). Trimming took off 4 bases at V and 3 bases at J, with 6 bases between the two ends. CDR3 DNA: TGCAGTGCTAATAAATACACTGAAGCTTTCTTT. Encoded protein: CSANKYTEAFF.

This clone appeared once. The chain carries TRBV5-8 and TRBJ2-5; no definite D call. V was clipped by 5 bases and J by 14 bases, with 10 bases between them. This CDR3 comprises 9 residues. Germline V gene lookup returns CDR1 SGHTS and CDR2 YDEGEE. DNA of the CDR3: TGTGCCAGCAGTCGCATCCGATACTTC. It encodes CASSRIRYF.

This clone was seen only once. CDR3 DNA sequence: TGTGCCAGCAGCCGCGTCGGCAGGGGGACTACTCTGGGGGCCAACGTCCTGACTTTC. Translated: CASSRVGRGTTLGANVLTF. The chain is built from TRBV11-2 and TRBJ2-6; the D gene could be TRBD1 or TRBD2 (7 bases each). The CDR3 is 19 amino acids. CDR1 SGHAT and CDR2 FQNNGV come from the germline V gene. Trimming shortened V by 5 bases and J by 4 bases, and 24 bases separated the two germline ends.

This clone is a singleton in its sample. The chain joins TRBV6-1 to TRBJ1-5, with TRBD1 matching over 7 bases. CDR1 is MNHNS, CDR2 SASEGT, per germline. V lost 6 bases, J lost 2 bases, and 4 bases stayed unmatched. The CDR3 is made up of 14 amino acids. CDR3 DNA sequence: TGTGCCAGCAGGACAGGGCTCGGCAATCAGCCCCAGCATTTT. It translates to CASRTGLGNQPQHF.

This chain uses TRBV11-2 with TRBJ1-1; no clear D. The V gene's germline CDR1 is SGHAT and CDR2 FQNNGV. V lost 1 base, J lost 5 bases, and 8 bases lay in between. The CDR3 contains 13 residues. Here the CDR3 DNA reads TGTGCCAGCAGCTTAGCCAGATCTACTGAAGCTTTCTTT. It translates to CASSLARSTEAFF.

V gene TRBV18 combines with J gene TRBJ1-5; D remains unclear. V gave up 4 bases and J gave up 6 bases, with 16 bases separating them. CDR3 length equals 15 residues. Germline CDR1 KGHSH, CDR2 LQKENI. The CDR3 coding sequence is TGTGCCAGCTCACAACAAACCCAGGAAGGTCAGCCCCAGCATTTT. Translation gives CASSQQTQEGQPQHF.

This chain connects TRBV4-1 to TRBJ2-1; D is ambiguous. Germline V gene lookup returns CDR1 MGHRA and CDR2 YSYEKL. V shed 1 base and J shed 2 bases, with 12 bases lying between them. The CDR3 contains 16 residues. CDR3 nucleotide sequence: TGCGCCAGCAGCCAAGTAGAGGAGAACGCCTACAATGAGCAGTTCTTC. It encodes CASSQVEENAYNEQFF.

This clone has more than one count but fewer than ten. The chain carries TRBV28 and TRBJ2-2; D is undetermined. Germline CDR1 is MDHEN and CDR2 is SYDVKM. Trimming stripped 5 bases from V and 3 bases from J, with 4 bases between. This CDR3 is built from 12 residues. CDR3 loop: CASSPYTGELFF. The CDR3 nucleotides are TGTGCCAGCAGTCCGTACACCGGGGAGCTGTTTTTT.